This T cell receptor beta chain was retrieved from a study of regulatory dendritic cells for organ transplantation. Study results and caveats: Mature dendritic cells appeared to drive more memory CD8+ clonal expansion than regulatory ones. Naive T cells showed high diversity, memory cells less, memory CD8+ least. Among resting subsets, memory CD8+ cells contained the most alloreactive clonotypes.

This clone was picked up one time. Its cognate antigen is unknown. Only in-frame clones appear in the TCRdb table, and some are missing; sequencing was by immunoSEQ multiplex PCR. The sample includes some 10,000 clones, approximately 84% of them seen just once. Sorted subsets were CFSE-labeled and cultured approximately 5 days with allogeneic dendritic cells. FACS sorted CD4+ or CD8+ T cells into CD45RA+ naive and CD45RO+ memory. V was shortened by 3 bases and J by 7 bases, with 3 bases between the two germline ends. The CDR3 contains 11 residues. From germline, CDR1 is SGHTA and CDR2 FQGNSA. This receptor was taken from a human donor in good health. The sample comprised memory CD4+ T cells from blood cultured with dendritic cells. Subset of the sample: CD45RO+ memory T cells. V is TRBV7-2 and J is TRBJ2-2; no definite D call. The CDR3 DNA reads as TGTGCCAGCAGCTTCGACGGGGAGCTGTTTTTT. It is translated as CASSFDGELFF.